This TCR beta chain is from a study of T cell responses to AZD1222 COVID-19 vaccine. Study-level results: Repertoires were sampled only after the peak T cell response.

The repertoire was sequenced with immunoSEQ multiplex PCR; TCRdb's copy has only in-frame clones and lacks some. The table shows about 180,000 clones, with 85% to 95% occurring only once. Comments on this clone: Its antigen is as yet unknown.

Second-dose intervals of approximately 4 or approximately 12 weeks were pooled. Germline V gene sequence: CDR1 ENHRY, CDR2 SYGVKD. The CDR3 sequence is 13 residues long. Trimming took 0 bases from V and 7 from J, leaving 4 bases between them. This sequence originates from an adult who received the AZD1222 COVID-19 vaccine. The chain is built from TRBV10-3 and TRBJ1-6; D gene ambiguous. The material was peripheral blood, obtained 28 days after the second AZD1222 dose. The CDR3 region is CAISESLNSPLHF. The CDR3 DNA is TGTGCCATCAGTGAGTCTCTGAATTCACCCCTCCACTTT.